This T cell receptor beta chain was observed in a study of T cells in Graves' hyperthyroidism and ophthalmopathy. General study findings and limits: Using 13 V-J features, a model discriminated ophthalmopathy from stable hyperthyroidism. Most clonotypes expanded in the thyroid (above 0.001) were also present in blood.

Amplification targeted TCR beta CDR3 regions from RNA transcripts. RT-PCR in the first round (using the HTBI primer set) targeted the TCR CDR3. TCRdb reanalysed the multiplex PCR reads using MiXCR and keeps one entry per CDR3 protein. This table holds 600,000 to 900,000 distinct CDR3 sequences, around 17% found once. The CDR3 is made up of 15 amino acids. Germline V gene sequence: CDR1 MDHEN, CDR2 SYDVKM. V shed 6 bases, J shed 0 bases, and the junction held 4 bases outside the gene matches. This clonotype occurred many times. The antigen remains undetermined. Calling Graves' hyperthyroidism stable meant ophthalmopathy did not progress within 18 months. It was 8 to 10 ml of fresh peripheral blood that supplied the PBMCs.

The TCR sequence derives from a man between 18 and 29 years old with Graves' hyperthyroidism. Sequenced: blood. This sequence joins TRBV28 and TRBJ2-3; 9 nucleotides agree with TRBD1. CDR3 protein: CASRRGQGSTDTQYF. The CDR3 bases are TGTGCCAGCAGAAGAGGACAGGGGAGCACAGATACGCAGTATTTT.